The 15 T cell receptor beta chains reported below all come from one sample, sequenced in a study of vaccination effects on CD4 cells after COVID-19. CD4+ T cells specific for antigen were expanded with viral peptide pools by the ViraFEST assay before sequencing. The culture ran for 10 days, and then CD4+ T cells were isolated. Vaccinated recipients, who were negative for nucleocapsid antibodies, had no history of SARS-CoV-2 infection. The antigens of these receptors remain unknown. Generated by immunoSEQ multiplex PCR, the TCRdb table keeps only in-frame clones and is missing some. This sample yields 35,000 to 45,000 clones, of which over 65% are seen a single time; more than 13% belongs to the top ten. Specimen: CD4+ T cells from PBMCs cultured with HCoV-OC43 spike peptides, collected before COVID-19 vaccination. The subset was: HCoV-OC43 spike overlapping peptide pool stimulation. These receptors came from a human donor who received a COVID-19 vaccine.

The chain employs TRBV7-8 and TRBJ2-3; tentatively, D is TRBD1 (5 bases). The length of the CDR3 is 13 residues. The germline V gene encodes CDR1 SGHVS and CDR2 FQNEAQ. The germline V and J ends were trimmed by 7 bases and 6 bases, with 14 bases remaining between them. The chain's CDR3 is CASTSRQSDTQYF. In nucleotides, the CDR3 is TGTGCCAGCACCTCCAGACAGTCGGATACGCAGTATTTT.

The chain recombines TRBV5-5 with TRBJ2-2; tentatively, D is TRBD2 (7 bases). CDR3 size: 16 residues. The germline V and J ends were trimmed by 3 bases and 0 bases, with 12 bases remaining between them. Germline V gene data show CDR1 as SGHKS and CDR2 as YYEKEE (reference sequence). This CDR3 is CASSYSGGPNTGELFF. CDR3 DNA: TGTGCCAGCAGCTATTCCGGGGGGCCGAACACCGGGGAGCTGTTTTTT.

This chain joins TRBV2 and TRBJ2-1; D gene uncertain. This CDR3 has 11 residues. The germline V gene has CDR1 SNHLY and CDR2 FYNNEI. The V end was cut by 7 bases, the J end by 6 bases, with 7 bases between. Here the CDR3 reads CASTYSNEQFF. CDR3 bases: TGTGCCAGCACTTATAGCAATGAGCAGTTCTTC.

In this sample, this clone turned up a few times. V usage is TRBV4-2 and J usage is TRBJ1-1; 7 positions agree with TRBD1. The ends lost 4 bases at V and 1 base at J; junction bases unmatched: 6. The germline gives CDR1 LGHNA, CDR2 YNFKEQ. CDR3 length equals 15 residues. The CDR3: CASSRPGQTNTEAFF. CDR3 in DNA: TGTGCCAGCAGCCGGCCGGGACAGACGAACACTGAAGCTTTCTTT.

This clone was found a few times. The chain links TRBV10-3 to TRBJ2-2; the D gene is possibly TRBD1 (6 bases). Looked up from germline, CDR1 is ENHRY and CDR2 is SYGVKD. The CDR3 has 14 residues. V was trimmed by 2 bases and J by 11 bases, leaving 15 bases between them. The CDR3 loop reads CAISERRTAFELFF. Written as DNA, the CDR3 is TGTGCCATCAGTGAGCGGAGGACAGCATTCGAGCTGTTTTTT.

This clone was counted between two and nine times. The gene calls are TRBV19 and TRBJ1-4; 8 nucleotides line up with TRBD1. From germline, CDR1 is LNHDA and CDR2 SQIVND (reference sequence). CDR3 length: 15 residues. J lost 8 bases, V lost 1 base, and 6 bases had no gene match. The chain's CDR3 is CASSIGAGGREKLFF. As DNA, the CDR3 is TGTGCCAGTAGTATAGGCGCAGGGGGCAGGGAAAAACTGTTTTTT.

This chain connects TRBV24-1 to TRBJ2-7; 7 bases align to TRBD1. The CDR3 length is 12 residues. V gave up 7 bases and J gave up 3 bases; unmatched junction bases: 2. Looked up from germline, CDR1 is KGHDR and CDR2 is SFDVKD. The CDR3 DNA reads TGTGCCACCAGCAGACAGGGCTACGAGCAGTACTTC. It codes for CATSRQGYEQYF.

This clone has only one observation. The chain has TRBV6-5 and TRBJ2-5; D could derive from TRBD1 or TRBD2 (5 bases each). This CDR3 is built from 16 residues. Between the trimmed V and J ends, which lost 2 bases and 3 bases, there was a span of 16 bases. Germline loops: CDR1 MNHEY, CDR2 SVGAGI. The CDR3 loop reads CASSYAVRGAKETQYF. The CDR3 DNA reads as TGTGCCAGCAGTTACGCCGTGCGAGGGGCCAAAGAGACCCAGTACTTC.

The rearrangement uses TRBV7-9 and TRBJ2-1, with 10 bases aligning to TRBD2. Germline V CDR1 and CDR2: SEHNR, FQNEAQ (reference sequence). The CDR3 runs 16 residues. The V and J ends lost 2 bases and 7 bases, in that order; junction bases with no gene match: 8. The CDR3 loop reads CASSLRLAGATNEQFF. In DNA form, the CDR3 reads TGTGCCAGCAGCTTACGTCTAGCGGGAGCGACTAATGAGCAGTTCTTC. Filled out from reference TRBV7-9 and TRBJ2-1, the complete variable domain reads DTGVSQNPRHKITKRGQNVTFRCDPISEHNRLYWYRQTLGQGPEFLTYFQNEAQLEKSRLLSDRFSAERPKGSFSTLEIQRTEQGDSAMYLCASSLRLAGATNEQFFGPGTRLTVL.

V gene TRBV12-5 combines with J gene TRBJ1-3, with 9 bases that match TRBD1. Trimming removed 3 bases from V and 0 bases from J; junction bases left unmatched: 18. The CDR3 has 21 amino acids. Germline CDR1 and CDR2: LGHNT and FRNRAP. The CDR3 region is CASGFLKNPGQGYGSGNTIYF. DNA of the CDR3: TGTGCTAGTGGTTTCCTCAAAAACCCGGGACAGGGATATGGCTCTGGAAACACCATATATTTT. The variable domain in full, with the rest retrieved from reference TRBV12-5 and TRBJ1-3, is DARVTQTPRHKVTEMGQEVTMRCQPILGHNTVFWYRQTMMQGLELLAYFRNRAPLDDSGMPKDRFSAEMPDATLATLKIQPSEPRDSAVYFCASGFLKNPGQGYGSGNTIYFGEGSWLTVV.

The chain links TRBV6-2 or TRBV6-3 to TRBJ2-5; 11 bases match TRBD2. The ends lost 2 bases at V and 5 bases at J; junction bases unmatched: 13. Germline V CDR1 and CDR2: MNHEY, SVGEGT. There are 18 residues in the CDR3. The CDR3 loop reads CASSYKQGLAASRETQYF. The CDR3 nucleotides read TGTGCCAGCAGTTACAAGCAGGGACTAGCGGCGAGTCGGGAGACCCAGTACTTC.

This chain's CDR3 is CASSPWGGVAGANVLTF. The CDR3 bases are TGCGCCAGCAGCCCCTGGGGGGGGGTAGCTGGGGCCAACGTCCTGACTTTC. The rearrangement links TRBV5-1 to TRBJ2-6, with 7 bases lining up with TRBD2. Per the germline V gene, CDR1 is SGHRS and CDR2 is YFSETQ. This CDR3 comprises 17 residues. With V trimmed by 4 bases and J by 2 bases, 9 bases remained unmatched. Full variable domain (outside the CDR3, taken from reference TRBV5-1 and TRBJ2-6): KAGVTQTPRYLIKTRGQQVTLSCSPISGHRSVSWYQQTPGQGLQFLFEYFSETQRNKGNFPGRFSGRQFSNSRSEMNVSTLELGDSALYLCASSPWGGVAGANVLTFGAGSRLTVL.

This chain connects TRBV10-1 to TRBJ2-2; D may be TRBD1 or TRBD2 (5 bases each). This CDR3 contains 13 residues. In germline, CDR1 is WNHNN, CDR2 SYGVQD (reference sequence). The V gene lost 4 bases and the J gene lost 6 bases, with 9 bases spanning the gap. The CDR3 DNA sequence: TGCGCCAGCAGTGGCCTGGGGGCCGGGGAGCTGTTTTTT. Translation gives CASSGLGAGELFF.

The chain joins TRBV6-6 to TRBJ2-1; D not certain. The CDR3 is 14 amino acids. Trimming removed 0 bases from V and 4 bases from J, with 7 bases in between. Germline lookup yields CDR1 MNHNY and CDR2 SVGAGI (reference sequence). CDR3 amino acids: CASSYSRVYNEQFF. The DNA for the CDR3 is TGTGCCAGCAGTTACTCCCGCGTATACAATGAGCAGTTCTTC.

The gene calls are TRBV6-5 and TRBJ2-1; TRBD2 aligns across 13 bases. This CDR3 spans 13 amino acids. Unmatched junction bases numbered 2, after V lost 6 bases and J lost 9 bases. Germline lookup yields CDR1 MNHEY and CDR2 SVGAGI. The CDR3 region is CASSGTSGVEQFF. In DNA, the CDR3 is TGTGCCAGCAGCGGGACTAGCGGGGTTGAGCAGTTCTTC.